One T cell receptor (beta chain) is described in this entry. The target antigen is unknown. This entry is derived from a study of shared clonotypes between healthy human individuals. Background on the study: Donors had three CD4 naive, three CD4 memory, two CD8 naive and one CD8 memory plate apiece. Overall study findings and caveats: Sharing across four donors was highest in naive CD4 (around 5%) and lowest in memory CD8 (0.4%).

Germline V lookup: CDR1 SGHTA, CDR2 FQGNSA. V was trimmed by 3 bases and J by 4 bases, leaving 12 bases between them. This CDR3 region has 15 residues. The donors were adults (healthy and HIV-negative) with no recent acute infections or vaccinations. Methods used by the authors: Filtering differed, since immunoSEQ gave only junction sequences and no quality scores. Only in-frame clones appear in the TCRdb table, and some are missing; sequencing was by immunoSEQ multiplex PCR. The D gene and trimming were derived from the DNA, and the V and J assignments and clone size from that table. The sample comprises about 2.5 million clones, 80% to 95% of which are singletons, and approximately 0.4% rests with the top ten.

This chain uses TRBV7-2 with TRBJ2-2, with TRBD2 as a possible D gene (5 bases). Sequencing input: naive CD4+ T cells from PBMCs. Sample subset: CD45RA+ positively selected. The origin of this receptor is a man aged 18 to 30 in good health. Some clones in this sample may be carry-over from other donors' samples. Here the CDR3 reads CASSFIGVSTGELFF. For the CDR3, the DNA is TGTGCCAGCAGCTTCATCGGGGTGAGCACCGGGGAGCTGTTTTTT. The complete variable domain, with remaining parts taken from reference TRBV7-2 and TRBJ2-2, reads GAGVSQSPSNKVTEKGKDVELRCDPISGHTALYWYRQSLGQGLEFLIYFQGNSAPDKSGLPSDRFSAERTGGSVSTLTIQRTQQEDSAVYLCASSFIGVSTGELFFGEGSRLTVL.